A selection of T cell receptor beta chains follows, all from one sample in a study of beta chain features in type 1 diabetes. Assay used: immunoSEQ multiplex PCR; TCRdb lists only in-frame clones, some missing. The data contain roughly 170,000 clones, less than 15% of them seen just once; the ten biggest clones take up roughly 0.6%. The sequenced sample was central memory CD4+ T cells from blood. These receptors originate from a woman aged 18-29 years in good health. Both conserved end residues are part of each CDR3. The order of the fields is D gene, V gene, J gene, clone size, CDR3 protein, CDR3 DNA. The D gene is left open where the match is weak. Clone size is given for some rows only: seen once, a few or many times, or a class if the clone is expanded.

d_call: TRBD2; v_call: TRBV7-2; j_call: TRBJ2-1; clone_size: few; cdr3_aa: CASSDTSGSAYNEQFF; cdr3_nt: TGTGCCAGCAGCGATACTAGCGGGAGCGCCTACAATGAGCAGTTCTTC
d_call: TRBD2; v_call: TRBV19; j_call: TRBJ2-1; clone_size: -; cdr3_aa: CASMGLAGNEQFF; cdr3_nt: TGTGCCAGTATGGGACTAGCGGGAAATGAGCAGTTCTTC
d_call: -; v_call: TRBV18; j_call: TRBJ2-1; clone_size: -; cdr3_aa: CASSPYRRGYNEQFF; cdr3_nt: TGTGCCAGCTCACCATATAGGAGAGGTTACAATGAGCAGTTCTTC
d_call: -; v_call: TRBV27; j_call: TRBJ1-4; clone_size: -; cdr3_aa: CAGHRVLSNEKLFF; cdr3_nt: TGTGCCGGACACAGGGTTCTTTCTAATGAAAAACTGTTTTTT
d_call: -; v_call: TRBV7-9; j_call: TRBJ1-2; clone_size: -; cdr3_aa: CASSRDAGGYTF; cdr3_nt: TGTGCCAGCAGCCGAGACGCAGGTGGCTACACCTTC
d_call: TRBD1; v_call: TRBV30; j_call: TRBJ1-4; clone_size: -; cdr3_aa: CAWRGQGEEKLFF; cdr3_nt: TGTGCCTGGAGGGGACAGGGGGAAGAAAAACTGTTTTTT
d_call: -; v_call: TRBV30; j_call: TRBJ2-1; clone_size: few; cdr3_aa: CAWDPGYNEQFF; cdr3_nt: TGTGCCTGGGATCCAGGCTACAATGAGCAGTTCTTC
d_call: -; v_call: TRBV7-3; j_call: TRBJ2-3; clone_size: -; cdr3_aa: CASSFTGTDTQYF; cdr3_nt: TGTGCCAGCAGCTTTACCGGGACAGATACGCAGTATTTT
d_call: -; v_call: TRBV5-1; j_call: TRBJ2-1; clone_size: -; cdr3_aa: CASSLGTGGEQFF; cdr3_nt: TGCGCCAGCAGCTTGGGGACTGGAGGAGAGCAGTTCTTC
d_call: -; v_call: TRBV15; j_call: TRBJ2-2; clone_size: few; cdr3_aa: CATSREKWGRNTGELFF; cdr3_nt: TGTGCCACCAGCAGAGAAAAATGGGGCAGGAACACCGGGGAGCTGTTTTTT
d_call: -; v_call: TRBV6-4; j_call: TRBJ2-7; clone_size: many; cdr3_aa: CASSDCYPLSYEQYF; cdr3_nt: TGTGCCAGCAGTGATTGCTATCCCCTCTCCTACGAGCAGTACTTC
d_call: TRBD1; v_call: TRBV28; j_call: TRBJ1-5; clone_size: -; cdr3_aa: CASTPTGGGNQPQHF; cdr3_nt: TGTGCCAGCACCCCGACAGGGGGAGGCAATCAGCCCCAGCATTTT
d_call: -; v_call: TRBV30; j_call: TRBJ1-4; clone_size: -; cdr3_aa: CAWSGQTVTNEKLFF; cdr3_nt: TGTGCCTGGAGTGGACAGACCGTAACTAATGAAAAACTGTTTTTT
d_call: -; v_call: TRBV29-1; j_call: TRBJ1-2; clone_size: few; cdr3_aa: CSVDNSRVGYTF; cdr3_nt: TGCAGCGTTGATAATTCGCGCGTAGGCTACACCTTC
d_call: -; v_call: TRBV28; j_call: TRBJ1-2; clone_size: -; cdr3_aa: CASKVQGPSYGYTF; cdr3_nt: TGTGCCAGCAAAGTCCAGGGCCCATCCTATGGCTACACCTTC
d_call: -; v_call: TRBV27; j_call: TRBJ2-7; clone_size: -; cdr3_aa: CASRRRDTYEQYF; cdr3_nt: TGTGCCAGCAGGCGCAGGGACACCTACGAGCAGTACTTC
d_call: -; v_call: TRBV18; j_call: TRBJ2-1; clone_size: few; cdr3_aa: CASSPRASGDNEQFF; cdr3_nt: TGTGCCAGCTCACCACGAGCTTCGGGGGACAATGAGCAGTTCTTC
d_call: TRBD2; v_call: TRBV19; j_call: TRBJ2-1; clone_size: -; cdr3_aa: CASRLTSGRHEQFF; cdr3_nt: TGTGCCAGTAGACTGACTAGCGGGAGACATGAGCAGTTCTTC
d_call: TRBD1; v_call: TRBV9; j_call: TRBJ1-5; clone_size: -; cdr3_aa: CASSNDRDQPQHF; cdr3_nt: TGTGCCAGCAGCAACGACAGGGATCAGCCCCAGCATTTT
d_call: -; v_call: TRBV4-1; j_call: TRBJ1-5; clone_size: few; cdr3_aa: CASTRGRDKNQPQHF; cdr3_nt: TGCGCCAGCACCAGGGGCAGGGACAAAAATCAGCCCCAGCATTTT
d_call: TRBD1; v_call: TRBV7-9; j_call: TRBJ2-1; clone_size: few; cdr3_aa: CASSFQGQGFYNEQFF; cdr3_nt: TGTGCCAGCAGCTTCCAGGGACAGGGGTTCTACAATGAGCAGTTCTTC
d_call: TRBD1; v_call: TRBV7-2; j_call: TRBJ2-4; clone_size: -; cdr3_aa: CASSQPGQGVVQYF; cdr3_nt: TGTGCCAGCAGTCAGCCGGGACAGGGTGTCGTTCAGTACTTC
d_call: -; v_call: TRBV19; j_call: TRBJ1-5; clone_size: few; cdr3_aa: CASVSGSGNQPQHF; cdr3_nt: TGTGCCAGTGTCTCGGGGTCCGGCAATCAGCCCCAGCATTTT
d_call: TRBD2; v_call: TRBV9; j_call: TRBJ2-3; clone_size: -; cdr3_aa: CASSLLAGVGTDTQYF; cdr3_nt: TGTGCCAGCAGCCTACTAGCGGGAGTCGGCACAGATACGCAGTATTTT
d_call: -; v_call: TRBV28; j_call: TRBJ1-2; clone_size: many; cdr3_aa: CASRNLQGRRANYGYTF; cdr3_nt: TGTGCCAGCAGGAACCTTCAGGGGCGGAGAGCTAACTATGGCTACACCTTC
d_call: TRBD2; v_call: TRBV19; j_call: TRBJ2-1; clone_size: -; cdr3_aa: CASSKGTGTRYEQFF; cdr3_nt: TGTGCCAGTAGTAAGGGGACCGGGACTAGATATGAGCAGTTCTTC
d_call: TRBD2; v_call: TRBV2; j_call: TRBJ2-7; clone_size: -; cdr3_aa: CASSVVAGGYEQYF; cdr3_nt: TGTGCCAGCAGTGTCGTAGCGGGAGGGTACGAGCAGTACTTC
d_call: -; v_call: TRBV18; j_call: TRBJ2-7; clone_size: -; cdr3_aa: CASSPPGAGAPYEQYF; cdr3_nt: TGTGCCAGCTCACCACCTGGGGCGGGGGCCCCCTACGAGCAGTACTTC
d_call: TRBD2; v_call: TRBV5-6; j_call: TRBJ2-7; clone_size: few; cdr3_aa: CASSLRGTKGYYEQYF; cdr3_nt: TGTGCCAGCAGCCTACGTGGGACTAAGGGGTACTACGAGCAGTACTTC
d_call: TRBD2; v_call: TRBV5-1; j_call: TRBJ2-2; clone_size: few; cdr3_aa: CASRGEGRELFF; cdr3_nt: TGCGCCAGCAGAGGGGAGGGTCGCGAGCTGTTTTTT
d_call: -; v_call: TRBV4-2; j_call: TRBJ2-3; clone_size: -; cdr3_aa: CASSQTRGRTGDTQYF; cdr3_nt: TGTGCCAGCAGCCAAACGAGAGGACGAACAGGGGATACGCAGTATTTT
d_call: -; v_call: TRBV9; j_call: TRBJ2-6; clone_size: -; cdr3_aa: CASSVYSSGANVLTF; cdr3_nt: TGTGCCAGCAGCGTATACAGCTCTGGGGCCAACGTCCTGACTTTC
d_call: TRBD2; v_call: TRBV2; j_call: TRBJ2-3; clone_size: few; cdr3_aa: CASRSGVNTDTQYF; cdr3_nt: TGTGCCAGCAGGAGCGGGGTTAACACAGATACGCAGTATTTT
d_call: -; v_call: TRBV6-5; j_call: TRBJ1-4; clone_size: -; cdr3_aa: CASSGGKEKLFF; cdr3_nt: TGTGCCAGCAGCGGAGGGAAGGAAAAACTGTTTTTT
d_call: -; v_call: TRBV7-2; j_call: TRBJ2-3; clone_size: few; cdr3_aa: CASSSQGKGVSGQYF; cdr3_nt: TGTGCCAGCAGCTCCCAGGGTAAAGGGGTTTCGGGGCAGTATTTT
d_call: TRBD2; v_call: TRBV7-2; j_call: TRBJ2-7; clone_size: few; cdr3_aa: CASSNQPASGYEQYF; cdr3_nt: TGTGCCAGCAGTAACCAACCGGCTAGCGGCTACGAGCAGTACTTC
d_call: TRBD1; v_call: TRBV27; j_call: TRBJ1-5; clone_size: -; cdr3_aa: CASSLTGVGNQPQHF; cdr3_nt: TGTGCCAGCAGCCTGACAGGGGTAGGCAATCAGCCCCAGCATTTT
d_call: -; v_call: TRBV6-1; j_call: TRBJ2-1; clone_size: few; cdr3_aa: CASSVRALRSNNEQFF; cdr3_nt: TGTGCCAGCAGTGTGAGGGCCCTCCGGTCGAACAATGAGCAGTTCTTC
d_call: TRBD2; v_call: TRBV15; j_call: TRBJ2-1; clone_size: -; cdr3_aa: CATSLRTSDYNEQFF; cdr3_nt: TGTGCCACCAGCCTACGGACTAGCGATTACAATGAGCAGTTCTTC
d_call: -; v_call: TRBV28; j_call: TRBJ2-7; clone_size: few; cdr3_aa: CASRGTGTYEQYF; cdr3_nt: TGTGCCAGCAGGGGGACTGGGACCTACGAGCAGTACTTC
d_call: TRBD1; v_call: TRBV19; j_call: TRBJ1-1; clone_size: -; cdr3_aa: CATGVRGLTEAFF; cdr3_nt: TGTGCCACGGGTGTCAGGGGGCTGACTGAAGCTTTCTTT
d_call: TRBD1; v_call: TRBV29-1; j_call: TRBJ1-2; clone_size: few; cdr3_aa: CSVVSTGDGYTF; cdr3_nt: TGCAGCGTTGTATCGACAGGGGACGGCTACACCTTC
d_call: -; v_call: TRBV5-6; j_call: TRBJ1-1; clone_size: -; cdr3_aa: CASSIRQSNTEAFF; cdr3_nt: TGTGCCAGCAGCATAAGACAGTCGAACACTGAAGCTTTCTTT
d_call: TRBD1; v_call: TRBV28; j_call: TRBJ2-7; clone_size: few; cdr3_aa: CASSLRGTGGFHEQYF; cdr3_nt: TGTGCCAGCAGTCTACGTGGGACAGGGGGCTTCCACGAGCAGTACTTC
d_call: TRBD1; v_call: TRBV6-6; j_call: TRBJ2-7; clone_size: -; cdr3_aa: CASSYSQGIYEQYF; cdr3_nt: TGTGCCAGCAGTTACTCACAGGGGATTTACGAGCAGTACTTC